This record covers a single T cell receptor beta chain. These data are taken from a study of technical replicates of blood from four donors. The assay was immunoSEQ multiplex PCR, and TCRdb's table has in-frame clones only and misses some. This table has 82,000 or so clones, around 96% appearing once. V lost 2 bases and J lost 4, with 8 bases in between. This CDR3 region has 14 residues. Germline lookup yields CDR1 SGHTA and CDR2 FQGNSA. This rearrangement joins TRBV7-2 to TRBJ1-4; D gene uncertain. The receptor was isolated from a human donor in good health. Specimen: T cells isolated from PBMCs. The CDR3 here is CASSLSRSNEKLFF. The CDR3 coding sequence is TGTGCCAGCAGCTTATCCCGTAGTAATGAAAAACTGTTTTTT. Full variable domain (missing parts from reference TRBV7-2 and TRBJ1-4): GAGVSQSPSNKVTEKGKDVELRCDPISGHTALYWYRQSLGQGLEFLIYFQGNSAPDKSGLPSDRFSAERTGGSVSTLTIQRTQQEDSAVYLCASSLSRSNEKLFFGSGTQLSVL.